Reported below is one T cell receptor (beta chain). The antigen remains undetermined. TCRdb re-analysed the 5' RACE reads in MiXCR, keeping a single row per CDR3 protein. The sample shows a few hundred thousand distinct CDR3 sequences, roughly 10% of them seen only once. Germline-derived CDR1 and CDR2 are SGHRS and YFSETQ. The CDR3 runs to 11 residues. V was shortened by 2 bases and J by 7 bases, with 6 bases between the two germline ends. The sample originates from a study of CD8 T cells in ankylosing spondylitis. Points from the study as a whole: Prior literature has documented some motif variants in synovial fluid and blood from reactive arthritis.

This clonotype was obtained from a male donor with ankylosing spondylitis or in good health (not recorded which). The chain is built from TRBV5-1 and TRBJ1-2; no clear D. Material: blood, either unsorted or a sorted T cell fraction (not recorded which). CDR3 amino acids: CASSFEGGYTF. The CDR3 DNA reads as TGCGCCAGCAGCTTTGAGGGTGGCTACACCTTC. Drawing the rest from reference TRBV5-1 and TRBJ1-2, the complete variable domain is KAGVTQTPRYLIKTRGQQVTLSCSPISGHRSVSWYQQTPGQGLQFLFEYFSETQRNKGNFPGRFSGRQFSNSRSEMNVSTLELGDSALYLCASSFEGGYTFGSGTRLTVV.